These 30 T cell receptor beta chains share one sample of origin, sequenced in a study of regulatory T cells in long-lasting Graves disease. Relying on iRepertoire HTBI primers and Arm-PCR of CDR3 regions, the team built TCR beta libraries. TCRdb independently ran MiXCR on the multiplex PCR reads; one entry per CDR3 protein. The sample has about 200,000 distinct CDR3 sequences, around 20% seen once; the top ten hold 12%. The sample's time point: newly diagnosed GD, antithyroid drugs for less than 3 months. The TCR library was prepared using RNA isolated from PBMCs. These same data were also listed under a study on T cells in Graves' hyperthyroidism and ophthalmopathy.

The source material was peripheral blood mononuclear cells (PBMCs), sampled at new diagnosis, from a patient treated with antithyroid drugs. All receptors come from a woman between 25 and 40 years old with Graves disease.

This clonotype was seen at least ten times. The chain has TRBV28 and TRBJ2-7, with 8 positions matching TRBD2. CDR1 is MDHEN and CDR2 is SYDVKM in the germline V gene. The V gene end was trimmed by 1 base and the J gene end by 5 bases; junction bases not matched to a gene: 7. The CDR3 has 15 amino acids. CDR3 in amino acids: CASSLLGTSSHEQYF. The CDR3 DNA follows: TGTGCCAGCAGTTTATTAGGGACTAGTTCCCACGAGCAGTACTTC.

This clonotype was seen repeatedly, ten times or more. The chain has TRBV6-1 and TRBJ2-2; TRBD1 matches at 7 bases. CDR1 and CDR2 from the germline V gene are MNHNS and SASEGT. V was clipped by 8 bases and J by 1 base; unmatched bases: 1. The CDR3 spans 13 residues. The CDR3 DNA is TGTGCCAGCCGGGACAGGAACACCGGGGAGCTGTTTTTT. Translating gives CASRDRNTGELFF.

This clonotype showed up many times. This sequence joins TRBV19 and TRBJ1-6; TRBD1 matches at 10 bases. The CDR3 is 14 residues long. CDR1 and CDR2 (germline): LNHDA, SQIVND (reference sequence). The J segment lost 7 bases and the V segment lost 9 bases, leaving 6 bases of the junction unmatched. CDR3 region: CASSPGQGNSPLHF. Written as DNA, the CDR3 is TGTGCCAGCAGCCCGGGACAGGGGAATTCACCCCTCCACTTT.

V and J are TRBV29-1 and TRBJ2-1; D gene uncertain. The CDR3 contains 14 residues. V was pared by 4 bases and J by 6 bases, with 16 bases between. Germline assignment: CDR1 SQVTM and CDR2 ANQGSEA. In nucleotides, the CDR3 is TGCAGCGTTGTGGGCGGCGCCAGGAGCAATGAGCAGTTCTTC. Protein sequence: CSVVGGARSNEQFF.

Ten or more counts support this clonotype. The chain recombines TRBV6-1 with TRBJ1-2; no clear D. The CDR3 has 13 amino acids. Germline CDR1 and CDR2: MNHNS and SASEGT. V shed 7 bases and J shed 6 bases, with 15 bases lying between them. The CDR3: CASNLVGNNGYTF. The CDR3 coding sequence is TGTGCCAGCAACCTCGTGGGGAATAATGGCTACACCTTC.

A remark on this clonotype: The DNA is omitted, as the CDR3 cannot be located on it reliably, and the CDR3 follows TCRdb's listing. The chain joins TRBV20-1 to TRBJ2-6; TRBD2, the D gene given by the table, was not confirmed from the DNA. The CDR3 has 24 residues if both end residues are counted. CDR1 is DFQATT and CDR2 is SNEGSKA in the germline V gene (reference sequence). CDR3: CSATITDTQYFGPGPGSGANVLTF.

About this clonotype: Since a far larger clone is one base different, this is likely a read error. V and J are TRBV11-1 and TRBJ2-5, with a possible D match to TRBD2 (7 bases). The germline V gene has CDR1 SGHAT and CDR2 FQDESV (reference sequence). This CDR3 spans 15 amino acids. Trimming cost V 4 bases and J 5 bases, with 17 bases left between them. The CDR3 is CASSSGTTGPETQYF. Written as DNA, the CDR3 is TGTGCCAGCAGCTCGGGGACTACAGGGCCGGAGACCCAGTACTTC.

The table lists this clonotype with many counts. This chain connects TRBV28 to TRBJ2-7; 9 nucleotides agree with TRBD1. Trimming took 11 bases from V and 5 from J; bases not matched to a gene: 4. The CDR3 runs to 11 residues. Germline CDR1 MDHEN, CDR2 SYDVKM. CDR3 nucleotide sequence: TGTGCCGGGGGACAGGGTAACGAGCAGTACTTC. This encodes CAGGQGNEQYF.

Points on this clonotype: This likely reflects a read error, since a far larger clone is one base away. This sequence joins TRBV6-2 or TRBV6-3 and TRBJ2-1, with TRBD2 identical over 8 bases. Per germline, CDR1 MNHEY and CDR2 SVGEGT. The CDR3 is 15 amino acids. CDR3 protein: CVSSIAGPSYNEQFF. The CDR3, as DNA: TGTGTCAGCAGTATAGCGGGACCTAGCTACAATGAGCAGTTCTTC.

This clonotype was recorded at least ten times. The chain uses TRBV3-1 and TRBJ1-1, with a possible D match to TRBD1 (5 bases). Germline CDR1 is LGHDT and CDR2 is YNNKEL (reference sequence). The CDR3 is 14 amino acids. Trimming took 3 bases from V and 4 from J, leaving 12 bases between them. The CDR3 bases are TGTGCCAGCAGCCAGGGGGAGGGACGCACTGAAGCTTTCTTT. It specifies CASSQGEGRTEAFF. Based on the CDR3 plus reference TRBV3-1 and TRBJ1-1, the full variable domain is DTAVSQTPKYLVTQMGNDKSIKCEQNLGHDTMYWYKQDSKKFLKIMFSYNNKELIINETVPNRFSPKSPDKAHLNLHINSLELGDSAVYFCASSQGEGRTEAFFGQGTRLTVV.

This clonotype came up many times. The V call is TRBV6-9, the J call TRBJ2-7, with D maybe TRBD2 (6 bases). Germline V gene data show CDR1 as MNHGY and CDR2 as SVAAGI. V was trimmed by 3 bases and J by 2 bases, leaving 11 bases between them. This CDR3 has 14 residues. Here the CDR3 reads CASSYGGSPYEQYF. CDR3 DNA: TGTGCCAGCAGTTACGGGGGAAGTCCCTACGAGCAGTACTTC.

This clonotype was picked up a small number of times. The chain carries TRBV20-1 and TRBJ1-1; 7 nucleotides match TRBD1. CDR3 length: 13 amino acids. The V and J ends lost 6 bases and 0 bases, in that order; junction bases with no gene match: 4. The germline V gene has CDR1 DFQATT and CDR2 SNEGSKA (reference sequence). CDR3 in DNA: TGCAGTGCCGTGGACAGGATGAACACTGAAGCTTTCTTT. This translates into CSAVDRMNTEAFF.

This clonotype has a handful of counts. The CDR3 here is CASSLTRTSTSTDTQYF. The CDR3 DNA reads TGTGCCAGCAGCCTAACCCGGACTAGCACTAGCACAGATACGCAGTATTTT. The V and J genes are TRBV4-2 and TRBJ2-3; 8 nucleotides match TRBD2. Germline lookup yields CDR1 LGHNA and CDR2 YNFKEQ. This CDR3 spans 17 amino acids. The J segment lost 0 bases and the V segment lost 4 bases, leaving 9 bases of the junction unmatched.

This clonotype was observed at least ten times. Here the CDR3 reads CSASKDTGELFF. The CDR3 region has the DNA TGCAGTGCTAGTAAAGACACCGGGGAGCTGTTTTTT. V usage is TRBV20-1 and J usage is TRBJ2-2; no reliable D call. Germline assignment: CDR1 DFQATT and CDR2 SNEGSKA (reference sequence). The V end lost 3 bases, the J end lost 3 bases, and 5 bases lay between the germline ends. The CDR3 is made up of 12 amino acids.

In nucleotides, the CDR3 is TGTGCCAGCAGTTTCTACGACAGGGCGGGTCAGCCCCAGCATTTT. Protein product: CASSFYDRAGQPQHF. The chain has TRBV28 and TRBJ1-5; TRBD1 agrees at 7 bases. Germline V lookup: CDR1 MDHEN, CDR2 SYDVKM. CDR3 length: 15 residues. Trimming took 3 bases from V and 6 from J; bases not matched to a gene: 8.

The sample holds many counts of this clonotype. The rearrangement uses TRBV18 and TRBJ2-5, with no clear D. V was pared by 3 bases and J by 1 base, with 12 bases between. The CDR3 runs 15 residues. Germline lookup yields CDR1 KGHSH and CDR2 LQKENI. The CDR3 region is CASSPQRTTQETQYF. CDR3 sequence (DNA): TGTGCCAGCTCACCTCAAAGGACCACCCAAGAGACCCAGTACTTC.

There are many counts of this clonotype. The chain has TRBV15 and TRBJ1-4; D uncertain. The germline CDR1 and CDR2 sequences are LNHNV and YYDKDF (reference sequence). The germline V and J ends were trimmed by 9 bases and 4 bases, with 9 bases remaining between them. The CDR3 is made up of 12 amino acids. Here the CDR3 DNA reads TGTGCCACACGAGGCCTTAATGAAAAACTGTTTTTT. This encodes CATRGLNEKLFF.

The V call is TRBV6-1, the J call TRBJ1-3, with D tentatively TRBD1 (5 bases). The germline V gene encodes CDR1 MNHNS and CDR2 SASEGT. The V end lost 7 bases, the J end lost 0 bases, and 28 bases lay between the germline ends. This CDR3 spans 20 amino acids. The DNA for the CDR3 is TGTGCCAGCATCCTAGGGAGGGGCCAAACTCTGCACCCCTCTGGAAACACCATATATTTT. Translated, it gives CASILGRGQTLHPSGNTIYF.

V is TRBV2 and J is TRBJ1-4, with TRBD1 identical over 9 bases. Germline V gives CDR1 SNHLY, CDR2 FYNNEI. Trimming removed 3 bases from V and 1 base from J; junction bases left unmatched: 6. The CDR3 extends over 17 amino acids. The CDR3 DNA is TGTGCCAGCAGTGATCCCCGGACAGGGGAAACTAATGAAAAACTGTTTTTT. This translates into CASSDPRTGETNEKLFF.

The V gene is TRBV27, the J gene TRBJ2-5, with 9 bases fitting TRBD1. After removal of 5 bases from V and 2 bases from J, the junction contained 3 bases not matched to a gene. Per the germline V gene, CDR1 is MNHEY and CDR2 is SMNVEV (reference sequence). This CDR3 comprises 14 residues. CDR3 nucleotides: TGTGCCAGCAGTGGGGGACAGGGACAAGAGACCCAGTACTTC. It translates to CASSGGQGQETQYF.

This clonotype was detected many times. The gene calls are TRBV14 and TRBJ1-6; weak D call: TRBD1 (6 bases). V lost 0 bases and J 0 bases, leaving 18 bases between the germline ends. Germline CDR1 reads SGHDN; CDR2 reads FVKESK. The CDR3 runs 20 residues. The CDR3 DNA sequence: TGTGCCAGCAGCCAAGAACGGGTTGGACAGTGGAGCTCCTATAATTCACCCCTCCACTTT. Protein: CASSQERVGQWSSYNSPLHF.

This clonotype was seen a few times. This likely stems from a read error, as it lies one base from a far larger clone. Because it lacks the conserved phenylalanine or tryptophan at the end, this CDR3 is likely a read error. The chain joins TRBV11-2 to TRBJ2-1; the D gene could be TRBD1 or TRBD2 (6 bases each). The CDR3 runs to 15 residues. The germline V and J ends were trimmed by 6 bases and 9 bases, with 21 bases remaining between them. Germline V CDR1 and CDR2: SGHAT, FQNNGV. For the CDR3, the DNA is TGTGCCAGCAGTGAAGACGAGGGGGGAAGTGGTGAGCAGTTCCTC. Its protein product is CASSEDEGGSGEQFL.

Ten or more counts support this clonotype. CDR3: CSASLTDRGKGYTF. CDR3 nucleotides: TGCAGTGCTAGTCTAACGGACAGGGGGAAAGGCTACACCTTC. V is TRBV20-1 and J is TRBJ1-2; 10 nucleotides align to TRBD1. Germline V CDR1 and CDR2: DFQATT, SNEGSKA (reference sequence). V lost 3 bases and J lost 8; bases outside the gene matches: 9. This CDR3 region has 14 residues.

This clonotype came up many times. J is TRBJ2-7 and V is TRBV6-9; tentative D call: TRBD2 (6 bases). CDR1 is MNHGY, CDR2 SVAAGI, per germline. V dropped 3 bases and J dropped 4 bases, with 13 bases sitting between them. This CDR3 is built from 14 residues. In DNA, the CDR3 is TGTGCCAGCAGTTACGCGGGGCCTCGGTACGAGCAGTACTTC. Amino acid sequence: CASSYAGPRYEQYF.

This clonotype was recorded many times. J is TRBJ2-1 and V is TRBV6-2 or TRBV6-3; 10 bases line up with TRBD1. This CDR3 is 12 amino acids long. The germline V gene has CDR1 MNHEY and CDR2 SVGEGT. V was pared by 4 bases and J by 12 bases, with 3 bases of the junction left unmatched. CDR3: CASSWDRGRQFF. The CDR3 coding sequence is TGTGCCAGCAGTTGGGACAGGGGAAGGCAGTTCTTC.

Remarks on this clonotype: The junction does not match germline at one end; this may be a read error. The rearrangement links TRBV2 to TRBJ1-2; TRBD1 matches 7 bases. Germline lookup yields CDR1 SNHLY and CDR2 FYNNEI. This CDR3 has 12 amino acids. The CDR3 here is CATSKTGHGYTF. Written as DNA, the CDR3 is TGTGCCACCAGTAAGACAGGGCACGGCTACACCTTC.

This clonotype was recorded at least ten times. The J gene is TRBJ2-5, the V gene TRBV11-3, with D perhaps TRBD2 (6 bases). Germline lookup yields CDR1 SGHNT and CDR2 YENEEA. V was shortened by 4 bases and J by 7 bases, with 22 bases between the two germline ends. The length of the CDR3 is 16 residues. CDR3 coding DNA: TGTGCCAGCAGCTCCCGGGGGAGCGCGATTGGAGGGACCCAGTACTTC. Its protein is CASSSRGSAIGGTQYF.

In regard to this clonotype: A read error likely explains this, since a far larger clone differs by one base. The chain employs TRBV6-4 and TRBJ1-3, with a weak D call TRBD1 (6 bases). CDR1 MRHNA and CDR2 SNTAGT come from the germline V gene. This CDR3 is built from 15 residues. The CDR3 region is CASSREGQQGNIIYF. Written as DNA, the CDR3 is TGTGCCAGCAGTCGCGAAGGCCAACAGGGAAACATCATATATTTT.

Ten or more counts support this clonotype. V is TRBV11-3 and J is TRBJ2-3; D is unclear. The CDR3 is 13 residues long. V lost 3 bases and J 8 bases, leaving 12 bases between the germline ends. CDR1 is SGHNT and CDR2 is YENEEA in the germline V gene. DNA of the CDR3: TGTGCCAGCAGCTTTACCTATCCGGGTACGCAGTATTTT. This sequence encodes CASSFTYPGTQYF.

A single count supports this clonotype. This chain uses TRBV28 with TRBJ1-5, with a possible D match to TRBD1 (6 bases). The CDR3 has 15 residues. V gave up 6 bases and J gave up 2 bases, with 14 bases separating them. Germline CDR1 MDHEN, CDR2 SYDVKM. The CDR3 loop reads CASSLAGARNQPQHF. The DNA for the CDR3 is TGTGCCAGCAGCCTTGCAGGGGCCCGCAATCAGCCCCAGCATTTT.